This T cell receptor (beta chain) is from a study of blood T cell repertoires in COVID-19. Study-wide background: PBMCs, B-cell-depleted T cells, or T cells provided the cDNA or gDNA that made up the material.

Followed longitudinally, the Seattle patients had been enrolled during active infection. The CDR3 runs 15 residues. Germline V gene lookup returns CDR1 SGHTA and CDR2 FQGNSA. Trimming removed 1 base from V and 4 bases from J, with 14 bases in between. Sequenced by immunoSEQ multiplex PCR; TCRdb stores in-frame clones only, minus some. The profile shows about 250,000 clones, more than 75% of them singletons. The chain is built from TRBV7-2 and TRBJ2-7; D may be TRBD2 (7 bases). The sequencing sample was made of peripheral blood. This clonotype was obtained from a woman over 75 with COVID-19, enrolled during active disease. CDR3: CASSLVGGPLYEQYF. CDR3 bases: TGTGCCAGCAGCTTAGTCGGGGGGCCACTTTACGAGCAGTACTTC.